A selection of T cell receptor beta chains follows, all from one sample in a study of T-cell memory formation after mild COVID-19. TCRdb passed the 5' RACE reads through MiXCR, listing each CDR3 protein once. The sample shows some 600,000 distinct CDR3 sequences, 17% of them seen only once. The sample was PBMCs or a T cell subset sorted from them (not recorded which). The receptor set was obtained from an adult woman who had mild COVID-19 (a few samples of this study predate the infection). Cell type and time point are not known. Each CDR3 is given with its conserved first and last residue. D genes are given only for firm matches. Rows give clone size only sometimes, using once, few, many, or a class for an expanded clone.

D,length,size,V,J,CDR3,DNA
-,14,-,TRBV20-1,TRBJ2-3,CSARRTRGADTQYF,TGCAGTGCTAGGCGAACTAGGGGGGCAGATACGCAGTATTTT
-,14,few,TRBV7-9,TRBJ2-7,CASSLVVGFYEQYF,TGTGCCAGCAGCTTAGTTGTAGGATTCTACGAGCAGTACTTC
-,16,-,TRBV24-1,TRBJ2-1,CATSDLGTEPYNEQFF,TGTGCCACCAGTGATCTCGGGACCGAACCCTACAATGAGCAGTTCTTC
TRBD1,15,-,TRBV7-2,TRBJ2-7,CASSPTGQGVYEQYF,TGTGCCAGCAGCCCCACCGGACAGGGGGTCTACGAGCAGTACTTC
TRBD2,16,many,TRBV7-2,TRBJ2-1,CASSSPTSGSYNEQFF,TGTGCCAGCAGCTCACCGACTAGCGGGAGTTACAATGAGCAGTTCTTC
TRBD2,14,-,TRBV12-3/TRBV12-4,TRBJ2-3,CASRSSGRPDTQYF,TGTGCCAGCAGATCTAGCGGGAGACCAGATACGCAGTATTTT
TRBD2,16,few,TRBV12-3/TRBV12-4,TRBJ2-2,CASNDLSGGSTGELFF,TGTGCCAGCAACGACCTTAGCGGGGGGTCCACCGGGGAGCTGTTTTTT
TRBD2,16,-,TRBV20-1,TRBJ2-1,CSAGGTSGGTYNEQFF,TGCAGTGCTGGGGGGACTAGCGGGGGCACCTACAATGAGCAGTTCTTC
-,12,-,TRBV20-1,TRBJ2-7,CSASGTSYEQYF,TGCAGTGCTAGCGGGACCTCCTACGAGCAGTACTTC
-,14,-,TRBV7-9,TRBJ2-7,CASSPPGGPYEQYF,TGTGCCAGCAGCCCCCCAGGTGGGCCCTACGAGCAGTACTTC
TRBD2,15,few,TRBV7-2,TRBJ2-1,CASSLGGRPYNEQFF,TGTGCCAGCAGCTTGGGGGGGAGGCCCTACAATGAGCAGTTCTTC
TRBD2,18,-,TRBV4-2,TRBJ2-3,CASSQDQVAGQDTDTQYF,TGTGCCAGCAGCCAAGATCAGGTAGCGGGGCAGGACACAGATACGCAGTATTTT
-,16,-,TRBV5-6,TRBJ2-3,CASSLDGGLGTDTQYF,TGTGCCAGCAGCTTGGATGGGGGGCTCGGCACAGATACGCAGTATTTT
-,13,-,TRBV12-3/TRBV12-4,TRBJ1-1,CASTVEGKTEAFF,TGTGCCAGCACCGTGGAAGGGAAGACTGAAGCTTTCTTT
TRBD1,13,-,TRBV6-1,TRBJ1-1,CASTDRVNTEAFF,TGTGCCAGCACGGACAGGGTGAACACTGAAGCTTTCTTT
TRBD2,19,few,TRBV19,TRBJ2-3,CASSIGSWTSGDPTDTQYF,TGTGCCAGTAGTATAGGGTCATGGACTAGCGGGGATCCCACAGATACGCAGTATTTT
-,13,many,TRBV5-1,TRBJ2-1,CASSQLAYNEQFF,TGCGCCAGCAGCCAGCTCGCCTACAATGAGCAGTTCTTC
-,15,-,TRBV9,TRBJ2-7,CASSAHLRSADEQYF,TGTGCCAGCAGTGCCCACTTGAGAAGCGCCGACGAGCAGTACTTC
TRBD2,17,many,TRBV20-1,TRBJ2-1,CSGMGLAGAVSYNEQFF,TGCAGTGGCATGGGACTAGCGGGAGCAGTCTCCTACAATGAGCAGTTCTTC
-,16,-,TRBV19,TRBJ2-7,CASSPPPGVGSYEQYF,TGTGCCAGTAGTCCTCCCCCGGGAGTGGGTTCCTACGAGCAGTACTTC
-,13,many,TRBV5-1,TRBJ2-7,CASSLVSSYEQYF,TGCGCCAGCAGCTTGGTTAGCTCCTACGAGCAGTACTTC
-,15,-,TRBV19,TRBJ1-1,CASSTPLLTATEAFF,TGTGCCAGTAGTACTCCCTTATTGACAGCAACTGAAGCTTTCTTT
TRBD2,13,few,TRBV30,TRBJ2-7,CAWSRASGDEQYF,TGTGCCTGGAGTCGGGCTAGCGGGGACGAGCAGTACTTC
TRBD2,19,-,TRBV7-9,TRBJ2-1,CASSPRVLAGASSYNEQFF,TGTGCCAGCAGCCCTAGGGTGCTAGCGGGGGCCAGCTCCTACAATGAGCAGTTCTTC
-,15,few,TRBV25-1,TRBJ2-7,CASSDAQGIGYEQYF,TGTGCCAGCAGTGACGCCCAGGGGATCGGCTACGAGCAGTACTTC
TRBD2,15,-,TRBV2,TRBJ2-7,CASSDRSGRAGEQYF,TGTGCCAGCAGTGATCGAAGCGGGAGGGCCGGTGAGCAGTACTTC
TRBD1,15,few,TRBV7-2,TRBJ1-6,CASSPGGRVDSPLHF,TGTGCCAGCAGCCCAGGGGGCAGGGTTGATTCACCCCTCCACTTT
TRBD1,13,-,TRBV29-1,TRBJ1-3,CSVTGAGGDTIYF,TGCAGCGTTACCGGAGCAGGGGGTGACACCATATATTTT
TRBD1,13,many,TRBV2,TRBJ2-5,CASSRDRDETQYF,TGTGCCAGCAGCCGGGACAGGGATGAGACCCAGTACTTC
-,16,-,TRBV13,TRBJ2-1,CASSPVGQRSYNEQFF,TGTGCCAGCAGTCCGGTGGGGCAAAGATCCTACAATGAGCAGTTCTTC
-,13,few,TRBV18,TRBJ1-2,CASSLRDGGGYTF,TGTGCCAGCTCACTCCGGGACGGTGGTGGCTACACCTTC